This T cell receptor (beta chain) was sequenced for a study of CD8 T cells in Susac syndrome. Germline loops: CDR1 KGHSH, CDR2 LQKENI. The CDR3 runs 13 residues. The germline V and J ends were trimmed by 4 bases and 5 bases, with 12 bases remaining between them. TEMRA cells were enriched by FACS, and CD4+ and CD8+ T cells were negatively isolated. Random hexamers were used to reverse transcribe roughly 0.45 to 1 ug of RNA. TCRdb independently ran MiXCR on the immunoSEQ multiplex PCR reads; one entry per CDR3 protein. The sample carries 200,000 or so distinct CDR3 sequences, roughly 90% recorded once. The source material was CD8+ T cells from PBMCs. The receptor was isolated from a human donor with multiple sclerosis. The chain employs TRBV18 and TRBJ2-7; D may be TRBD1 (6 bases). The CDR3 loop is CASSLTGYHEQYF. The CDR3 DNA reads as TGTGCCAGCTCACTTACAGGGTACCACGAGCAGTACTTC.